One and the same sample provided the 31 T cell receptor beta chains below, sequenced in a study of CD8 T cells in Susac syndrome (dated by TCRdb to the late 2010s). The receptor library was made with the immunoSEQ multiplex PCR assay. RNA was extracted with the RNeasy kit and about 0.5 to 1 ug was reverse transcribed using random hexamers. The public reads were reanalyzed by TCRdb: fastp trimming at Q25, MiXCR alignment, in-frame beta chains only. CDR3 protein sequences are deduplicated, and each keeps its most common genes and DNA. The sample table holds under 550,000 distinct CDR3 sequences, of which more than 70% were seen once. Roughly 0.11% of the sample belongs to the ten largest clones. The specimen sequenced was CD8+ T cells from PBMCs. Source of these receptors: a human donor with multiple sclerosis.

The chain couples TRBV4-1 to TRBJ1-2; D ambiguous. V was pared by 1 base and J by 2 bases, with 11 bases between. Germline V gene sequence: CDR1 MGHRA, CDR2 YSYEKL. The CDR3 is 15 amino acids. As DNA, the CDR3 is TGCGCCAGCAGCCAAGCAATCGGTCTAAACTATGGCTACACCTTC. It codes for CASSQAIGLNYGYTF.

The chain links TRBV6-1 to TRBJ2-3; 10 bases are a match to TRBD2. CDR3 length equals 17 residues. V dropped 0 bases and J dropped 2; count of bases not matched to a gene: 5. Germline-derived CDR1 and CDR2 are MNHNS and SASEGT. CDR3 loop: CASSEALAGHYTDTQYF. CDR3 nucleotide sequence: TGTGCCAGCAGTGAAGCACTAGCGGGGCATTACACAGATACGCAGTATTTT.

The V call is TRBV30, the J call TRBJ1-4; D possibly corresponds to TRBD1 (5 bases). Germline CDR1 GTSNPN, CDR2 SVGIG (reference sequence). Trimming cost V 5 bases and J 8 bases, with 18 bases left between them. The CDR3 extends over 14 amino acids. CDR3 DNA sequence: TGTGCCTGGGCGGATGGGACGGGGGGAGAAAAACTGTTTTTT. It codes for CAWADGTGGEKLFF.

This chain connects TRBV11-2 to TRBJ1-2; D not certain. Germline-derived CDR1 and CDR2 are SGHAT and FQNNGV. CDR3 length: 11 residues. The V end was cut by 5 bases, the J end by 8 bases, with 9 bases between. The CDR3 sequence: CASSLLSGYTF. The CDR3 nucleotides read TGTGCCAGCAGCCTTCTCTCGGGCTACACCTTC.

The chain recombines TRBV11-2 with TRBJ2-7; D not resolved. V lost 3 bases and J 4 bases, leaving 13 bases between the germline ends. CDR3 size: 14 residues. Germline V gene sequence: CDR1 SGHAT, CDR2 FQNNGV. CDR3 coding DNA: TGTGCCAGCAGCTTTGAGGCGACTGAATACGAGCAGTACTTC. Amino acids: CASSFEATEYEQYF.

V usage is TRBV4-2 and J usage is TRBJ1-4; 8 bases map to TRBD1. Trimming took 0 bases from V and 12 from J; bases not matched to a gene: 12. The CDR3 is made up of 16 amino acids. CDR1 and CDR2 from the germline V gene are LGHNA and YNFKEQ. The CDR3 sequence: CASSQDRGTGGGELFF. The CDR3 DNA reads TGTGCCAGCAGCCAAGATCGTGGGACAGGTGGTGGCGAACTGTTTTTT.

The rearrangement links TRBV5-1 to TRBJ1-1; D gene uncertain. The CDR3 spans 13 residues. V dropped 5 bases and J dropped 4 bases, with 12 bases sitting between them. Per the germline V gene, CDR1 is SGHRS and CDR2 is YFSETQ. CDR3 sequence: CASSISRSTEAFF. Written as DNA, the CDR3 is TGCGCCAGCAGTATTTCGAGATCCACTGAAGCTTTCTTT. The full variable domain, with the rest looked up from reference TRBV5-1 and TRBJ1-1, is KAGVTQTPRYLIKTRGQQVTLSCSPISGHRSVSWYQQTPGQGLQFLFEYFSETQRNKGNFPGRFSGRQFSNSRSEMNVSTLELGDSALYLCASSISRSTEAFFGQGTRLTVV.

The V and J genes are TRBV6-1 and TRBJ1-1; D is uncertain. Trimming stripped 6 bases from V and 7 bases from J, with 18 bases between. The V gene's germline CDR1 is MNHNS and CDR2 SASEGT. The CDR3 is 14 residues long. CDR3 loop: CASSAGPVVIEAFF. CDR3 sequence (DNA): TGTGCCAGCAGCGCCGGGCCGGTAGTTATTGAAGCTTTCTTT.

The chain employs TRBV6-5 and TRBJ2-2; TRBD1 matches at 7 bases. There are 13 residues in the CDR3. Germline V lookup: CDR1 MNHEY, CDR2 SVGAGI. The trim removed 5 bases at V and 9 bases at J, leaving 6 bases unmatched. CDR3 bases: TGTGCCAGCAGTCAAACAGGGGCGCGGGAGCTGTTTTTT. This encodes CASSQTGARELFF.

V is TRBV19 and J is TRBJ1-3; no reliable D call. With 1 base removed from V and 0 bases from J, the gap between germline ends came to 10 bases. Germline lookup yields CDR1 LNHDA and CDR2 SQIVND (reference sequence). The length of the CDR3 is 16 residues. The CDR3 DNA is TGTGCCAGTAGTATAGTTTCCGGGAGCTCTGGAAACACCATATATTTT. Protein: CASSIVSGSSGNTIYF.

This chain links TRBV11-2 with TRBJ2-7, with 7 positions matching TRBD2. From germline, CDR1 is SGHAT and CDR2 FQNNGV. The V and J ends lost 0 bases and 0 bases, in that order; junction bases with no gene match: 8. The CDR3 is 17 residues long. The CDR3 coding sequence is TGTGCCAGCAGCTTAGAAGCGGGGAGGGGTTTCTCCTACGAGCAGTACTTC. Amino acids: CASSLEAGRGFSYEQYF.

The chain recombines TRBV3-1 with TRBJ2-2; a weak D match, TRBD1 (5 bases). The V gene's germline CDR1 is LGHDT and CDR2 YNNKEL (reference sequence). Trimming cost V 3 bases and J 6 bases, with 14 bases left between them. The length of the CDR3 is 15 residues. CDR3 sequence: CASSQAGVGAGELFF. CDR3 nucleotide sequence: TGTGCCAGCAGCCAGGCCGGAGTAGGGGCCGGGGAGCTGTTTTTT.

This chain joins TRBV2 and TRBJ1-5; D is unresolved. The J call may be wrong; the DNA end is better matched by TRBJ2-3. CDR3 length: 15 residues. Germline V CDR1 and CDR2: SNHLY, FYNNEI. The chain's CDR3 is CASSLNGYSNQPQYF. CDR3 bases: TGTGCCAGCAGTCTAAATGGGTATAGCAATCAGCCCCAGTATTTT.

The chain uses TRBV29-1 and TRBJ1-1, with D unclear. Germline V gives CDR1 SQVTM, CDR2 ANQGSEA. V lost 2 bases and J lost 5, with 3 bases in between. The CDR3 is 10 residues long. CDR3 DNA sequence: TGCAGCGTTGAATATACTGAAGCTTTCTTT. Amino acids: CSVEYTEAFF. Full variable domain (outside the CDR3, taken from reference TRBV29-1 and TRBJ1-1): SAVISQKPSRDICQRGTSLTIQCQVDSQVTMMFWYRQQPGQSLTLIATANQGSEATYESGFVIDKFPISRPNLTFSTLTVSNMSPEDSSIYLCSVEYTEAFFGQGTRLTVV.

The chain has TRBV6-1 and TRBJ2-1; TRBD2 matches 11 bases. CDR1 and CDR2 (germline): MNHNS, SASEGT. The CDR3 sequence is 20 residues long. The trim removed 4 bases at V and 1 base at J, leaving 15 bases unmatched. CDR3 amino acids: CASSVSGLAARSPSYNEQFF. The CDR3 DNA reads TGTGCCAGCAGTGTCTCGGGACTAGCGGCACGTTCCCCTTCCTACAATGAGCAGTTCTTC.

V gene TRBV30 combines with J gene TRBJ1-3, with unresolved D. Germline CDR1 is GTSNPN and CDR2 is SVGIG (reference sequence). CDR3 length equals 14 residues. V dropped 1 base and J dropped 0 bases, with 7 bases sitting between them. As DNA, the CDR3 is TGTGCCTGGAGTGATGGTAACTCTGGAAACACCATATATTTT. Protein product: CAWSDGNSGNTIYF.

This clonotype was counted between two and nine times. The CDR3 DNA is TGCAGTGCTAGGGATAAAGCTAACTACGAGCAGTACTTC. Its protein product is CSARDKANYEQYF. This chain joins TRBV20-1 and TRBJ2-7, with D uncertain. V was trimmed by 3 bases and J by 3 bases, leaving 12 bases between them. This CDR3 region has 13 residues. The germline V gene encodes CDR1 DFQATT and CDR2 SNEGSKA (reference sequence).

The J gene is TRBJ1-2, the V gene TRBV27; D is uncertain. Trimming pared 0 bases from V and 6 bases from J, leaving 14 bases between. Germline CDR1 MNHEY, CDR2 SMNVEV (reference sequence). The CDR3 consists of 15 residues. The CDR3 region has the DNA TGTGCCAGCAGTTTATCAGGGATCGAACGCGATGGCTACACCTTC. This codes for CASSLSGIERDGYTF.

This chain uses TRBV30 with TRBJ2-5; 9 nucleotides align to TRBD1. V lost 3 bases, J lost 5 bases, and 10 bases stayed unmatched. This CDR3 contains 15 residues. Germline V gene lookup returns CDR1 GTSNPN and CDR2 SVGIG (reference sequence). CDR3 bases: TGTGCCTGGAGCACCGGGACAGGGTTGGTCGAGACCCAGTACTTC. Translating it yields CAWSTGTGLVETQYF.

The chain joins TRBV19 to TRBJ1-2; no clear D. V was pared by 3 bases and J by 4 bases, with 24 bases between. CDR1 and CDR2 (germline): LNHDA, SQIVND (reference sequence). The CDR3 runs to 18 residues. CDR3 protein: CASSIPGGPKIDPYGYTF. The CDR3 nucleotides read TGTGCCAGTAGTATCCCGGGAGGTCCCAAGATCGATCCCTATGGCTACACCTTC. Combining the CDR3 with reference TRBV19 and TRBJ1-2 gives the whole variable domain DGGITQSPKYLFRKEGQNVTLSCEQNLNHDAMYWYRQDPGQGLRLIYYSQIVNDFQKGDIAEGYSVSREKKESFPLTVTSAQKNPTAFYLCASSIPGGPKIDPYGYTFGSGTRLTVV.

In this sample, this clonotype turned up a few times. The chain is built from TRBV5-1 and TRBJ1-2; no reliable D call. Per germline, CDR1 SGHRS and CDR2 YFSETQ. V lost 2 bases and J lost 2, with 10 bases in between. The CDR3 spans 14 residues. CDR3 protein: CASSLGDDNYGYTF. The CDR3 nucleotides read TGCGCCAGCAGCTTAGGAGACGACAACTATGGCTACACCTTC. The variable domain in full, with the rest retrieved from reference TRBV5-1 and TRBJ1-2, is KAGVTQTPRYLIKTRGQQVTLSCSPISGHRSVSWYQQTPGQGLQFLFEYFSETQRNKGNFPGRFSGRQFSNSRSEMNVSTLELGDSALYLCASSLGDDNYGYTFGSGTRLTVV.

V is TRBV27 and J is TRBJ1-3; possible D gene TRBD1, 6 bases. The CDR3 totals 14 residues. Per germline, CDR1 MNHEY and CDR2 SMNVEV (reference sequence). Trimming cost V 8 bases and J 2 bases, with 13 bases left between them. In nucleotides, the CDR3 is TGTGCCAGCTGGGCGAGGACAGCTGGAAACACCATATATTTT. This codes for CASWARTAGNTIYF.

The CDR3 DNA sequence: TGTGCCAGCAGTACCTACCAGGATAGCACAGATACGCAGTATTTT. Translated, it gives CASSTYQDSTDTQYF. This sequence joins TRBV27 and TRBJ2-3; D remains unclear. CDR1 and CDR2 (germline): MNHEY, SMNVEV (reference sequence). V shed 5 bases and J shed 0 bases, with 12 bases lying between them. This CDR3 comprises 15 residues.

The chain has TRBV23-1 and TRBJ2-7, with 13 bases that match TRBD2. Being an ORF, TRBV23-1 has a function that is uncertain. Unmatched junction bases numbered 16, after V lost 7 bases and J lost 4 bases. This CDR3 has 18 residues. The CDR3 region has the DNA TGCGCCAGCACCGTCCCGGGACTAGCGGGGATACGCGATTACGAGCAGTACTTC. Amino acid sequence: CASTVPGLAGIRDYEQYF.

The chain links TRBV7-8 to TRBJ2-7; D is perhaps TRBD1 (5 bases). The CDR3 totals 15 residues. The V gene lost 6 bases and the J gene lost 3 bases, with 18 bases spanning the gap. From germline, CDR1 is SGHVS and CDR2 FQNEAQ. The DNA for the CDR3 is TGTGCCAGCAGTTTACGTGGGGCTCAGTACTACGAGCAGTACTTC. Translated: CASSLRGAQYYEQYF.

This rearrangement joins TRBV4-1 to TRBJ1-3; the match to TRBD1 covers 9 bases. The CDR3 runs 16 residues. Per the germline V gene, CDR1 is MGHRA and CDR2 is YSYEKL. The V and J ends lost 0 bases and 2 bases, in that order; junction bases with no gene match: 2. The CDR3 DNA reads TGCGCCAGCAGCCAAGATAGGACAGGGGCTGGAAACACCATATATTTT. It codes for CASSQDRTGAGNTIYF.

This CDR3 is CSARDIPRGGPYNEQFF. The CDR3 coding sequence is TGCAGTGCTAGAGATATTCCCAGGGGGGGGCCCTACAATGAGCAGTTCTTC. This chain links TRBV20-1 with TRBJ2-1; D may match TRBD1 or TRBD2 (7 bases each). This CDR3 has 17 residues. The V and J ends lost 0 bases and 2 bases respectively, with 17 bases between them. CDR1 DFQATT and CDR2 SNEGSKA come from the germline V gene (reference sequence).

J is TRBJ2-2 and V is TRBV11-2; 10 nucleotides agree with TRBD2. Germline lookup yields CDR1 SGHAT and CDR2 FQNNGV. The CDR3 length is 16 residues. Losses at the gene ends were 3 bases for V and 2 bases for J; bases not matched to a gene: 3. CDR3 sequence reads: CASSFWTSGNTGELFF. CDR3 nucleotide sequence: TGTGCCAGCAGCTTCTGGACTAGCGGCAACACCGGGGAGCTGTTTTTT.

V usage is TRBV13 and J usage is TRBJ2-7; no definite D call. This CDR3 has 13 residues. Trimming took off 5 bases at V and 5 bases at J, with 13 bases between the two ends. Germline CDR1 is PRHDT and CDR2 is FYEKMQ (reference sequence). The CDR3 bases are TGTGCCAGCAGCCCAGAAGGGCAGGACGAGCAGTACTTC. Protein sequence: CASSPEGQDEQYF.

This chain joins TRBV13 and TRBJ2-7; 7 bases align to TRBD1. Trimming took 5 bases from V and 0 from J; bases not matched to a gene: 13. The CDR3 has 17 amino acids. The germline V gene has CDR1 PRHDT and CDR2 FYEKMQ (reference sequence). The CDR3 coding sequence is TGTGCCAGCAGCGCCCTCGGCGACAGGGCGGGCTCCTACGAGCAGTACTTC. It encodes CASSALGDRAGSYEQYF.

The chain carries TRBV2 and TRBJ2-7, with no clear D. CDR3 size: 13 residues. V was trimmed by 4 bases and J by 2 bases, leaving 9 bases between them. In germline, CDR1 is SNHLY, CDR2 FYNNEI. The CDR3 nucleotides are TGTGCCAGCAGTGTGGCAGACACCTACGAGCAGTACTTC. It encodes CASSVADTYEQYF.